Following are 18 T cell receptor beta chains from one sample sequenced in a study of tumor-infiltrating lymphocytes in localized non-small cell lung cancer listed by TCRdb under 2021. Libraries were built with the immunoSEQ multiplex PCR assay. TCRdb limited this immuneACCESS table to in-frame rearrangements with V and J called. A share of clones is missing; checked studies link under half to unresolved V genes, and the rest is unexplained. This sample is represented by 15,000 to 20,000 clones; 80% of them were singletons. Under 13% of the sample is taken by the ten largest. The sequenced material came from uninvolved lung tissue not adjacent to the tumor. The receptors were sampled from a human donor with non-small cell lung cancer.

This clone occurred a few times. The V and J genes are TRBV30 and TRBJ1-5; 7 bases fit TRBD1. The CDR3 totals 13 residues. In germline, CDR1 is GTSNPN, CDR2 SVGIG (reference sequence). J gave up 5 bases and V 5 bases, and 6 bases lay outside the gene matches. The chain's CDR3 is CAWGRGNYQPQHF. The CDR3 DNA reads as TGTGCCTGGGGCAGGGGGAACTATCAGCCCCAGCATTTT.

The V call is TRBV5-1, the J call TRBJ2-3; either TRBD1 or TRBD2 may fit D (5 bases each). V was pared by 0 bases and J by 2 bases, with 10 bases between. CDR3 length: 15 residues. The germline V gene encodes CDR1 SGHRS and CDR2 YFSETQ. In DNA form, the CDR3 reads TGCGCCAGCAGCTTGGGGGGGAGTCTCACAGATACGCAGTATTTT. Translation: CASSLGGSLTDTQYF.

V and J are TRBV2 and TRBJ1-1; 11 bases line up with TRBD1. The CDR3 loop spans 13 amino acids. Trimming at V came to 7 bases and at J to 7 bases, leaving 5 bases not matched to a gene. Germline V gives CDR1 SNHLY, CDR2 FYNNEI. CDR3 nucleotides: TGTGCCAGCACGGACAGGGGGCGGGTTGAAGCTTTCTTT. It translates to CASTDRGRVEAFF.

This rearrangement joins TRBV9 to TRBJ2-3; D call uncertain. Per germline, CDR1 SGDLS and CDR2 YYNGEE. Trimming left V 2 bases short and J 2 bases short, with 6 bases between. The CDR3 extends over 13 amino acids. Written as DNA, the CDR3 is TGTGCCAGCAGCGTTGACATCACAGATACGCAGTATTTT. Translated, it gives CASSVDITDTQYF.

This sequence joins TRBV7-3 and TRBJ2-1; 10 bases align to TRBD1. V was clipped by 5 bases and J by 4 bases; unmatched bases: 2. CDR3 length: 14 residues. Germline CDR1 SGHTA, CDR2 FQGTGA. In DNA, the CDR3 is TGTGCCAGCAGCCGGGACAGGGGATACAATGAGCAGTTCTTC. Amino acids: CASSRDRGYNEQFF.

The chain couples TRBV11-2 to TRBJ2-3; tentative D call: TRBD2 (5 bases). The CDR3 totals 14 residues. Between the trimmed V and J ends, which lost 3 bases and 7 bases, there was a span of 14 bases. CDR1 SGHAT and CDR2 FQNNGV come from the germline V gene. CDR3 residues: CASSLRPGWNTQYF. CDR3 nucleotides: TGTGCCAGCAGCTTGCGCCCGGGGTGGAATACGCAGTATTTT.

The rearrangement links TRBV7-7 to TRBJ2-3; 9 nucleotides agree with TRBD1. CDR1 and CDR2 (germline): SSHAT, FNYEAQ (reference sequence). Trimming cost V 5 bases and J 6 bases; bases outside gene matches: 3. The CDR3 extends over 13 amino acids. The CDR3 sequence: CASSIGQGDTQYF. The DNA of the CDR3 is TGTGCCAGCAGCATCGGACAGGGGGATACGCAGTATTTT.

In DNA form, the CDR3 reads TGCGCCAGCAGCTTGGTGATAGGGGGAGACACTGAAGCTTTCTTT. It yields the protein CASSLVIGGDTEAFF. The rearrangement joins TRBV5-1 to TRBJ1-1; D perhaps matches TRBD1 (6 bases). This CDR3 has 15 residues. V dropped 0 bases and J dropped 3 bases, with 12 bases sitting between them. The germline gives CDR1 SGHRS, CDR2 YFSETQ.

The J gene is TRBJ2-5, the V gene TRBV7-9, with D unresolved. This CDR3 is 15 amino acids long. Germline assignment: CDR1 SEHNR and CDR2 FQNEAQ (reference sequence). Trimming took off 4 bases at V and 1 base at J, with 13 bases between the two ends. The CDR3 here is CASSSADASQETQYF. CDR3 DNA sequence: TGTGCCAGCAGCTCGGCGGATGCGTCCCAAGAGACCCAGTACTTC.

The J gene is TRBJ2-1, the V gene TRBV28; D gene uncertain. The CDR3 has 13 amino acids. CDR1 and CDR2 from the germline V gene are MDHEN and SYDVKM. Trimming stripped 3 bases from V and 6 bases from J, with 9 bases between. CDR3 residues: CASSFRLRNEQFF. The CDR3, as DNA: TGTGCCAGCAGTTTCCGTCTACGCAATGAGCAGTTCTTC.

The V call is TRBV5-1, the J call TRBJ2-7, with 15 bases identical to TRBD2. In germline, CDR1 is SGHRS, CDR2 YFSETQ. The CDR3 totals 19 residues. Trimming took 2 bases from V and 1 from J; bases not matched to a gene: 10. The CDR3 is CASSFTPGTSGRTSYEQYF. DNA for the CDR3: TGCGCCAGCAGCTTCACTCCCGGGACTAGCGGGAGGACGTCCTACGAGCAGTACTTC. The full variable domain, in which reference TRBV5-1 and TRBJ2-7 provide the parts outside the CDR3, is KAGVTQTPRYLIKTRGQQVTLSCSPISGHRSVSWYQQTPGQGLQFLFEYFSETQRNKGNFPGRFSGRQFSNSRSEMNVSTLELGDSALYLCASSFTPGTSGRTSYEQYFGPGTRLTVT.

The count of this clone is one. The gene calls are TRBV2 and TRBJ1-1; D unclear. The V and J ends lost 3 bases and 2 bases respectively, with 7 bases between them. The CDR3 spans 13 residues. Germline CDR1 reads SNHLY; CDR2 reads FYNNEI. CDR3 sequence reads: CASSDEVNTEAFF. CDR3 DNA: TGTGCCAGCAGTGATGAGGTTAACACTGAAGCTTTCTTT.

The chain recombines TRBV27 with TRBJ1-2; D remains ambiguous. The V end lost 6 bases, the J end lost 2 bases, and 10 bases lay between the germline ends. The CDR3 has 13 residues. Germline V gene sequence: CDR1 MNHEY, CDR2 SMNVEV (reference sequence). CDR3 nucleotide sequence: TGTGCCAGCAGGCGGGCCGAAAACTATGGCTACACCTTC. Translating gives CASRRAENYGYTF.

This clone was detected only once. The chain uses TRBV7-9 and TRBJ2-2; no clear D gene. V gave up 5 bases and J gave up 1 base, with 8 bases separating them. Germline V gene data show CDR1 as SEHNR and CDR2 as FQNEAQ (reference sequence). The CDR3 runs 14 residues. Written as DNA, the CDR3 is TGTGCCAGCAGCCCAAGACTGAACACCGGGGAGCTGTTTTTT. Its translation is CASSPRLNTGELFF.

The chain uses TRBV6-1 and TRBJ1-2; 8 nucleotides align to TRBD1. This CDR3 is 13 amino acids long. The germline V gene has CDR1 MNHNS and CDR2 SASEGT. V lost 7 bases to trimming and J lost 8 bases; unmatched junction nucleotides: 9. This CDR3 reads CASTLDRGRGYTF. The CDR3, as DNA: TGTGCCAGCACCCTCGACAGGGGAAGGGGCTACACCTTC.

This clone was picked up a small number of times. The V and J genes are TRBV10-3 and TRBJ1-4; D possibly corresponds to TRBD1 (5 bases). V lost 3 bases, J lost 2 bases, and 7 bases lay in between. Germline V CDR1 and CDR2: ENHRY, SYGVKD. The CDR3 contains 14 residues. The DNA of the CDR3 is TGTGCCATCAGTGATGGGGGTACTAATGAAAAACTGTTTTTT. As protein: CAISDGGTNEKLFF.

The chain joins TRBV30 to TRBJ2-3; the match to TRBD2 covers 7 bases. With 1 base clipped from V and 6 bases from J, the junction kept 7 bases outside the gene matches. The length of the CDR3 is 14 residues. Germline V gene sequence: CDR1 GTSNPN, CDR2 SVGIG (reference sequence). In nucleotides, the CDR3 is TGTGCCTGGAGTGAGGCGGGAGCCGGTGATACGCAGTATTTT. It specifies CAWSEAGAGDTQYF.

The chain couples TRBV9 to TRBJ2-4; 8 bases map to TRBD2. CDR1 is SGDLS and CDR2 is YYNGEE in the germline V gene. The CDR3 has 15 amino acids. The junction had 6 bases not matched to a gene; V was cut back by 0 bases and J by 7 bases. The CDR3 reads CASSVASGGMNIQYF. The CDR3 DNA reads as TGTGCCAGCAGCGTAGCTTCGGGAGGGATGAACATTCAGTACTTC. Supplemented by reference TRBV9 and TRBJ2-4, the full variable domain reads DSGVTQTPKHLITATGQRVTLRCSPRSGDLSVYWYQQSLDQGLQFLIQYYNGEERAKGNILERFSAQQFPDLHSELNLSSLELGDSALYFCASSVASGGMNIQYFGAGTRLSVL.